The count of the clone carrying this T cell receptor (beta chain) is one. Generated by immunoSEQ multiplex PCR, the TCRdb table keeps only in-frame clones and is missing some. The table lists 150,000 or so clones, 78% of them singletons. CDR3 length: 13 residues. CDR1 SNHLY and CDR2 FYNNEI come from the germline V gene. V shed 4 bases and J 9 bases; nucleotides not matched to a gene: 6. This sample was taken from a study of blood T cell repertoires in COVID-19. Symptom resolution, clearance, or two negative PCRs marked donors in Cohort 3 as recovered. The chain uses TRBV2 and TRBJ2-1; 7 bases match TRBD1. The clonotype was recovered from a woman in her forties or fifties who had recovered from COVID-19. Sequencing was done on a sample of PBMCs or T cells enriched from blood (not recorded which). The CDR3 reads CASSVDRKREQFF. Here the CDR3 DNA reads TGTGCCAGCAGTGTGGACAGGAAACGTGAGCAGTTCTTC. The full variable domain, rest sourced from reference TRBV2 and TRBJ2-1, is EPEVTQTPSHQVTQMGQEVILRCVPISNHLYFYWYRQILGQKVEFLVSFYNNEISEKSEIFDDQFSVERPDGSNFTLKIRSTKLEDSAMYFCASSVDRKREQFFGPGTRLTVL.